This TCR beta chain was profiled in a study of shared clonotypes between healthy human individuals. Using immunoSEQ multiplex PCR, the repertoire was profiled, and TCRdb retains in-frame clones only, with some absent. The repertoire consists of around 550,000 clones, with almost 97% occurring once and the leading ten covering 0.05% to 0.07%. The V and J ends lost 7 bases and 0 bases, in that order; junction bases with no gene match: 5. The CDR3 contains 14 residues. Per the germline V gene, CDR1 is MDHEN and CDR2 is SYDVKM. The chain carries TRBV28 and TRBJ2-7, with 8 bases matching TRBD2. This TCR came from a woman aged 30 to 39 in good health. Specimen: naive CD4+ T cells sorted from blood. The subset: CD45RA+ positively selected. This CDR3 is CASTTSGSSYEQYF. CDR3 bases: TGTGCCAGCACGACGAGCGGGAGCTCCTACGAGCAGTACTTC.